This T cell receptor (beta chain) emerged from a study of T cell responses to AZD1222 COVID-19 vaccine. General study results and limits: Dominant CD4 TCR responses targeted spike regions 160-218 and 743-854. Close to half of all spike-specific TCRs reportedly target regions of the variants that are unmutated. Only six people who got AZD1222 tested seropositive at baseline.

Here immunoSEQ multiplex PCR was the method, and the copy in TCRdb shows in-frame clones only, minus some. The sample carries approximately 130,000 clones, over 75% recorded once. A word on this clone: Its antigen is unknown.

Per the germline V gene, CDR1 is MNHEY and CDR2 is SVGAGI. Losses at the gene ends were 7 bases for V and 9 bases for J; bases not matched to a gene: 12. CDR3 length: 14 amino acids. The V call is TRBV6-5, the J call TRBJ2-7; 10 bases are a match to TRBD1. This clonotype was sampled from an adult who received the AZD1222 COVID-19 vaccine. The sequencing used peripheral blood, collected 28 days after the second AZD1222 dose. CDR3 sequence: CASTPGQGPRGQYF. Written as DNA, the CDR3 is TGTGCCAGCACACCGGGACAGGGGCCCAGGGGGCAGTACTTC.